What follows are 7 T cell receptor beta chains derived from one specimen sequenced in a study of blood T cell repertoires in COVID-19. Method: immunoSEQ multiplex PCR; TCRdb's copy keeps in-frame clones and lacks some. Altogether 30,000 to 35,000 clones are present, 87% being singletons, with the ten largest covering around a tenth. The specimen was peripheral blood. Receptor source: a man aged 80 or over with active COVID-19.

This chain joins TRBV13 and TRBJ2-5; TRBD1 matches 8 bases. Germline loops: CDR1 PRHDT, CDR2 FYEKMQ (reference sequence). J gave up 5 bases and V 7 bases, and 6 bases lay outside the gene matches. The CDR3 is made up of 13 amino acids. CDR3 sequence reads: CASTQGAQETQYF. The CDR3 bases are TGTGCCAGCACCCAGGGGGCACAGGAGACCCAGTACTTC.

The V call is TRBV14, the J call TRBJ2-7, with 11 nucleotides matching TRBD2. The CDR3 sequence is 17 residues long. The J segment lost 3 bases and the V segment lost 1 base, leaving 8 bases of the junction unmatched. The germline V gene has CDR1 SGHDN and CDR2 FVKESK. CDR3 nucleotide sequence: TGTGCCAGCAGCCAAGGCCCCACCGGGACTAGCGGCTACGAGCAGTACTTC. It yields the protein CASSQGPTGTSGYEQYF.

This sequence joins TRBV10-3 and TRBJ1-1; D not certain. Germline V gene lookup returns CDR1 ENHRY and CDR2 SYGVKD. This CDR3 region has 12 residues. With 10 bases removed from V and 2 bases from J, the gap between germline ends came to 11 bases. CDR3 sequence: CATGLLNTEAFF. CDR3 sequence (DNA): TGTGCCACAGGACTTCTAAACACTGAAGCTTTCTTT.

The chain carries TRBV5-1 and TRBJ2-6; D remains ambiguous. Germline V gene data show CDR1 as SGHRS and CDR2 as YFSETQ. The CDR3 spans 15 residues. Trimming removed 3 bases at V and 1 base at J, with 8 bases between. This chain's CDR3 is CASSSTASGANVLTF. The DNA for the CDR3 is TGCGCCAGCAGCTCAACAGCATCTGGGGCCAACGTCCTGACTTTC.

This clone has a single count. The gene calls are TRBV10-1 and TRBJ2-1; D may be TRBD1 (5 bases). CDR1 and CDR2 (germline): WNHNN, SYGVQD (reference sequence). The V end lost 3 bases, the J end lost 2 bases, and 14 bases lay between the germline ends. The CDR3 extends over 16 amino acids. CDR3 coding DNA: TGCGCCAGCAGTGAATTCGGCCAGGGCCCCTACAATGAGCAGTTCTTC. Encoded protein: CASSEFGQGPYNEQFF.

V is TRBV18 and J is TRBJ1-5; D may be TRBD1 (5 bases). This CDR3 comprises 12 residues. Trimming took off 5 bases at V and 4 bases at J, with 6 bases between the two ends. Germline CDR1 is KGHSH and CDR2 is LQKENI. In nucleotides, the CDR3 is TGTGCCAGCTCAGGGGGGAATCAGCCCCAGCATTTT. Translated: CASSGGNQPQHF.

CDR3 sequence (DNA): TGTGCCAGCAGTTACCGTTTCGAGGGAGCGGAGACCCAGTACTTC. Encoded protein: CASSYRFEGAETQYF. This chain links TRBV6-2 or TRBV6-3 with TRBJ2-5, with D possibly TRBD2 on 5 matching bases. Germline assignment: CDR1 MNHEY and CDR2 SVGEGT. Trimming took 2 bases from V and 5 from J, leaving 15 bases between them. The CDR3 sequence is 15 residues long.